A single sample gave rise to the 17 T cell receptor beta chains below, sequenced in a study of cytomegalovirus exposure and HLA in healthy donors. 60 Vbeta and 13 Jbeta primers were used in PCR. TCRdb's copy holds only in-frame clones and misses some; the assay was immunoSEQ multiplex PCR. The data contain roughly 97,000 clones, about 79% of them seen just once; the ten biggest clones take up roughly 6.2%. Sequenced material: PBMCs. The receptor set was obtained from a man aged 60-69 years in good health and CMV-seropositive.

The rearrangement joins TRBV5-1 to TRBJ2-7; no clear D gene. The CDR3 is 14 residues long. The V and J ends lost 0 bases and 3 bases respectively, with 10 bases between them. Germline-derived CDR1 and CDR2 are SGHRS and YFSETQ. CDR3 DNA: TGCGCCAGCAGCTTGGCCCAGGAAGGCTACGAGCAGTACTTC. As protein: CASSLAQEGYEQYF.

The gene calls are TRBV5-4 and TRBJ2-5; 7 bases agree with TRBD1. This CDR3 has 14 residues. Germline lookup yields CDR1 SGHNT and CDR2 YYREEE (reference sequence). The ends lost 0 bases at V and 4 bases at J; junction bases unmatched: 3. In DNA form, the CDR3 reads TGTGCCAGCAGCTTGGAGGGGGCGGGAGAGACCCAGTACTTC. Its protein product is CASSLEGAGETQYF.

This chain uses TRBV2 with TRBJ2-7; no reliable D call. The CDR3 has 13 amino acids. Per the germline V gene, CDR1 is SNHLY and CDR2 is FYNNEI. The V and J ends lost 6 bases and 3 bases respectively, with 12 bases between them. The CDR3 region has the DNA TGTGCCAGCAGCGCCAGTGTTTACTACGAGCAGTACTTC. Translated, it gives CASSASVYYEQYF.

The chain couples TRBV5-4 to TRBJ2-7; 9 bases line up with TRBD1. CDR1 is SGHNT and CDR2 is YYREEE in the germline V gene (reference sequence). The V segment lost 0 bases and the J segment 4 bases; nucleotides outside the gene matches: 5. The CDR3 sequence is 15 residues long. CDR3 sequence reads: CASSLEQGARYEQYF. As DNA, the CDR3 is TGTGCCAGCAGCTTGGAACAGGGGGCGCGATACGAGCAGTACTTC. Filled out from reference TRBV5-4 and TRBJ2-7, the complete variable domain reads ETGVTQSPTHLIKTRGQQVTLRCSSQSGHNTVSWYQQALGQGPQFIFQYYREEENGRGNFPPRFSGLQFPNYSSELNVNALELDDSALYLCASSLEQGARYEQYFGPGTRLTVT.

The chain uses TRBV6-6 and TRBJ2-1; 10 bases are shared with TRBD1. V shed 6 bases and J 5 bases; nucleotides not matched to a gene: 4. The CDR3 contains 14 residues. Germline values: CDR1 MNHNY, CDR2 SVGAGI (reference sequence). CDR3 DNA sequence: TGTGCCAGCAGCAGACAGGGGGCTGACAATGAGCAGTTCTTC. Amino acids: CASSRQGADNEQFF.

The V call is TRBV7-3, the J call TRBJ1-2; TRBD1 might be the D (5 bases). From germline, CDR1 is SGHTA and CDR2 FQGTGA. Trimming stripped 5 bases from V and 5 bases from J, with 21 bases between. There are 16 residues in the CDR3. CDR3 DNA sequence: TGTGCCAGCAGCCCCGGTGCCCAGGGAGGGATATATGGCTACACCTTC. It codes for CASSPGAQGGIYGYTF.

The CDR3 DNA follows: TGCGCCAGCAGCCACGGGACAGGGGTCACCGGGGAGCTGTTTTTT. It encodes CASSHGTGVTGELFF. V and J are TRBV4-3 and TRBJ2-2; 10 positions agree with TRBD1. With V trimmed by 3 bases and J by 4 bases, 2 bases remained unmatched. This CDR3 contains 15 residues. CDR1 LGHNA and CDR2 YSLEER come from the germline V gene.

The gene calls are TRBV7-2 and TRBJ2-1; the D gene is possibly TRBD2 (5 bases). The CDR3 is made up of 14 amino acids. V was cut by 5 bases and J by 1 base, with 9 bases left in between. Looked up from germline, CDR1 is SGHTA and CDR2 is FQGNSA. CDR3 DNA sequence: TGTGCCAGCAGCCGGACGGGGTCCTACAATGAGCAGTTCTTC. Its translation is CASSRTGSYNEQFF.

The J gene is TRBJ2-1, the V gene TRBV27, with D uncertain. V gave up 3 bases and J gave up 4 bases, with 10 bases separating them. This CDR3 has 14 residues. CDR1 and CDR2 (germline): MNHEY, SMNVEV (reference sequence). In nucleotides, the CDR3 is TGTGCCAGCAGTTTCGGGTTTGGATACAATGAGCAGTTCTTC. It is translated as CASSFGFGYNEQFF.

V and J are TRBV6-1 and TRBJ1-5, with D possibly matching TRBD1 (5 bases). There are 14 residues in the CDR3. The V gene lost 4 bases and the J gene lost 4 bases, with 11 bases spanning the gap. Germline loops: CDR1 MNHNS, CDR2 SASEGT. As DNA, the CDR3 is TGTGCCAGCAGTGGGGGGGTTTTGAATCAGCCCCAGCATTTT. It is translated as CASSGGVLNQPQHF.

The chain combines TRBV18 with TRBJ1-2, with TRBD1 matching 9 bases. Losses at the gene ends were 3 bases for V and 5 bases for J; bases not matched to a gene: 1. CDR3 length equals 13 residues. Germline loops: CDR1 KGHSH, CDR2 LQKENI. In DNA, the CDR3 is TGTGCCAGCTCACCGGACAGGGGTTATGGCTACACCTTC. It specifies CASSPDRGYGYTF.

This clone was counted a few times. The rearrangement uses TRBV19 and TRBJ1-6; maybe TRBD1 (6 bases). V lost 3 bases and J 8 bases, leaving 14 bases between the germline ends. CDR1 is LNHDA, CDR2 SQIVND, per germline (reference sequence). The CDR3 is 15 residues long. CDR3 region: CASSMGARVDSPLHF. The CDR3 bases are TGTGCCAGTAGTATGGGGGCCAGGGTTGATTCACCCCTCCACTTT.

This clone came up once. V gene TRBV5-1 combines with J gene TRBJ2-1; TRBD1 matches 7 bases. V gave up 0 bases and J gave up 3 bases; unmatched junction bases: 3. The CDR3 is 15 residues long. Per the germline V gene, CDR1 is SGHRS and CDR2 is YFSETQ. CDR3 amino acids: CASSLGTGVYNEQFF. The CDR3 DNA reads as TGCGCCAGCAGCTTGGGGACAGGAGTCTACAATGAGCAGTTCTTC. The full variable domain, in which reference TRBV5-1 and TRBJ2-1 provide the parts outside the CDR3, is KAGVTQTPRYLIKTRGQQVTLSCSPISGHRSVSWYQQTPGQGLQFLFEYFSETQRNKGNFPGRFSGRQFSNSRSEMNVSTLELGDSALYLCASSLGTGVYNEQFFGPGTRLTVL.

This sequence joins TRBV11-1 and TRBJ2-7, with D possibly TRBD1 on 6 matching bases. V was cut by 3 bases and J by 4 bases, with 13 bases left in between. This CDR3 spans 14 amino acids. Germline V gives CDR1 SGHAT, CDR2 FQDESV (reference sequence). CDR3 DNA sequence: TGTGCCAGCAGCTTCAAGCCACAGGGATACGAGCAGTACTTC. Encoded protein: CASSFKPQGYEQYF.

This sequence joins TRBV4-3 and TRBJ2-1, with D tentatively TRBD2 (5 bases). Germline CDR1 is LGHNA and CDR2 is YSLEER. Trimming left V 2 bases short and J 1 base short, with 12 bases between. The CDR3 has 16 amino acids. CDR3 protein: CASSQRSSGSYNEQFF. DNA for the CDR3: TGCGCCAGCAGCCAAAGGTCCAGCGGTTCCTACAATGAGCAGTTCTTC.

The rearrangement links TRBV27 to TRBJ2-7; D is possibly TRBD2 (7 bases). V dropped 2 bases and J dropped 3 bases, with 14 bases sitting between them. This CDR3 comprises 15 residues. Germline CDR1 reads MNHEY; CDR2 reads SMNVEV (reference sequence). The CDR3 coding sequence is TGTGCCAGCAGTTTAACGGGGGGCCGGGTCTACGAGCAGTACTTC. Amino acid sequence: CASSLTGGRVYEQYF.

Comment on this clone: Other DNA sequences in this sample translate to the same CDR3. This chain uses TRBV10-2 with TRBJ1-1; a possible D gene is TRBD1 (6 bases). This CDR3 has 13 amino acids. Trimming removed 0 bases at V and 5 bases at J, with 7 bases between. Germline V gives CDR1 WSHSY, CDR2 SAAADI. In DNA, the CDR3 is TGCGCCAGCAGTGAGTCAGGGGGAACTGAAGCTTTCTTT. Its translation is CASSESGGTEAFF.